The clone carrying this TCR beta chain was seen more than once but under ten times. Its antigen is not known. Germline V CDR1 and CDR2: DFQATT, SNEGSKA (reference sequence). Trimming removed 3 bases from V and 11 bases from J, with 12 bases in between. The CDR3 has 11 amino acids. These data originate in a study of response to subunit inactivated influenza vaccine. TCRdb redid the calling of the RT-PCR reads with MiXCR, one entry per CDR3 protein. The repertoire has roughly 780,000 distinct CDR3 sequences, about 18% of them found once; the top ten carry roughly a tenth. Notes on the study in general: Each seasonal flu vaccination may recruit only limited new T cells, authors suggested.

The chain couples TRBV20-1 to TRBJ2-3, with TRBD2 as a possible D gene (6 bases). The sequencing used PBMCs from blood, collected 5 days after vaccination. This TCR was sampled from a man in his forties or fifties who received an inactivated influenza vaccine. Here the CDR3 reads CSARLALGQYF. The CDR3, as DNA: TGCAGTGCTAGGCTAGCGTTAGGGCAGTATTTT.